The 19 T cell receptor beta chains below come from one sample, sequenced in a study of blood T cell repertoires in COVID-19 (dated by TCRdb to between 2020 and 2021). The library relied on the immunoSEQ multiplex PCR assay. TCRdb's version of the immuneACCESS table is confined to in-frame rearrangements and falls short of the full clone set. An unresolved V gene accounts for under half of the shortfall where checked; the remainder is of unknown origin. For this sample there are roughly 190,000 clones; 82% appear just once. The ten most abundant clones make up 12% of the sample. Sequencing was carried out using PBMCs or T cells enriched from blood (not recorded which). These receptors were obtained from a man aged 35 to 55 who had recovered from COVID-19.

The chain is built from TRBV5-1 and TRBJ1-1, with D perhaps TRBD1 (5 bases). The CDR3 consists of 14 residues. Germline V gene sequence: CDR1 SGHRS, CDR2 YFSETQ. Trimming pared 5 bases from V and 0 bases from J, leaving 11 bases between. CDR3 in amino acids: CASRPGNMNTEAFF. As DNA, the CDR3 is TGCGCCAGCAGACCAGGGAACATGAACACTGAAGCTTTCTTT.

The CDR3 loop reads CASSYTSGTGNEQFF. In nucleotides, the CDR3 is TGTGCCAGCAGTTACACTAGCGGGACGGGTAATGAGCAGTTCTTC. The chain employs TRBV6-2 or TRBV6-3 and TRBJ2-1; the match to TRBD2 covers 10 bases. The germline CDR1 and CDR2 sequences are MNHEY and SVGEGT. V shed 2 bases and J 7 bases; nucleotides not matched to a gene: 5. CDR3 length equals 15 residues.

This chain uses TRBV5-1 with TRBJ2-2; 11 nucleotides match TRBD2. In germline, CDR1 is SGHRS, CDR2 YFSETQ. This CDR3 has 17 amino acids. Losses at the gene ends were 4 bases for V and 1 base for J; bases not matched to a gene: 6. DNA of the CDR3: TGCGCCAGCAGCGCCGGGACTAGCGGCAGGAACACCGGGGAGCTGTTTTTT. It encodes CASSAGTSGRNTGELFF.

The V call is TRBV5-4, the J call TRBJ2-3; 7 bases agree with TRBD1. The CDR3 has 14 amino acids. Per germline, CDR1 SGHNT and CDR2 YYREEE (reference sequence). Trimming at V came to 4 bases and at J to 2 bases, leaving 4 bases not matched to a gene. The CDR3 DNA reads TGTGCCAGCAGCCTTACAGGGGTCACAGATACGCAGTATTTT. Its translation is CASSLTGVTDTQYF.

The chain recombines TRBV3-1 (or the pseudogene TRBV3-2) with TRBJ1-2; D is unresolved. Looked up from germline, CDR1 is LGHDT and CDR2 is YNNKEL (reference sequence). V dropped 1 base and J dropped 0 bases, with 9 bases sitting between them. The CDR3 has 15 amino acids. CDR3 sequence reads: CASSQGERTNYGYTF. CDR3 coding DNA: TGTGCCAGCAGCCAAGGGGAGAGAACTAACTATGGCTACACCTTC.

This sequence joins TRBV10-1 and TRBJ1-1; D is unclear. Germline CDR1 WNHNN, CDR2 SYGVQD (reference sequence). CDR3 size: 13 residues. V was cut by 6 bases and J by 3 bases, with 11 bases left in between. The CDR3 sequence: CASSWTSDTEAFF. The CDR3 coding sequence is TGCGCCAGCAGCTGGACTTCGGACACTGAAGCTTTCTTT.

This clone was detected a few times. The rearrangement joins TRBV28 to TRBJ1-1; 7 nucleotides align to TRBD1. The V and J ends lost 2 bases and 6 bases, in that order; junction bases with no gene match: 9. Germline V gene sequence: CDR1 MDHEN, CDR2 SYDVKM. The CDR3 totals 15 residues. This chain's CDR3 is CASSLLRQGESEAFF. The CDR3 region has the DNA TGTGCCAGCAGTTTACTGCGACAGGGTGAGTCTGAAGCTTTCTTT.

This clone was seen a handful of times. The chain couples TRBV5-1 to TRBJ1-6, with D maybe TRBD1 (6 bases). This CDR3 has 14 amino acids. Germline values: CDR1 SGHRS, CDR2 YFSETQ. Trimming stripped 4 bases from V and 8 bases from J, with 13 bases between. The CDR3 here is CASSPGQTDSPLHF. In DNA form, the CDR3 reads TGCGCCAGCAGCCCAGGACAGACCGATTCACCCCTCCACTTT.

The V call is TRBV7-6, the J call TRBJ1-5; tentative D call: TRBD1 (6 bases). Trimming took off 1 base at V and 5 bases at J, with 15 bases between the two ends. CDR1 is SGHVS, CDR2 FNYEAQ, per germline. The CDR3 length is 16 residues. CDR3 protein: CASSLESRGAYQPQHF. The DNA for the CDR3 is TGTGCCAGCAGCTTAGAATCCCGGGGGGCCTATCAGCCCCAGCATTTT.

This clone has just a few counts. The chain links TRBV9 to TRBJ2-7; D gene uncertain. Trimming left V 0 bases short and J 3 bases short, with 7 bases between. The germline V gene encodes CDR1 SGDLS and CDR2 YYNGEE. This CDR3 is 13 amino acids long. CDR3 DNA sequence: TGTGCCAGCAGCGTAGGCGTCGGCTACGAGCAGTACTTC. As protein: CASSVGVGYEQYF.

The J gene is TRBJ1-2, the V gene TRBV5-5; 11 bases are a match to TRBD1. V shed 4 bases and J 8 bases; nucleotides not matched to a gene: 4. Germline V gene data show CDR1 as SGHKS and CDR2 as YYEKEE (reference sequence). The CDR3 runs 13 residues. For the CDR3, the DNA is TGTGCCAGCAGCACGGGACAGGGGGACGGCTACACCTTC. Its translation is CASSTGQGDGYTF.

CDR3 bases: TGTGCCAGCAGTTTATACAGGGCTGAACAGCCCCAGCATTTT. This translates into CASSLYRAEQPQHF. J is TRBJ1-5 and V is TRBV27; a possible D gene is TRBD1 (6 bases). This CDR3 spans 14 amino acids. CDR1 MNHEY and CDR2 SMNVEV come from the germline V gene (reference sequence). V lost 1 base and J 7 bases, leaving 11 bases between the germline ends.

The chain combines TRBV15 with TRBJ2-3; tentative D call: TRBD1 (6 bases). Germline V CDR1 and CDR2: LNHNV, YYDKDF (reference sequence). The CDR3 has 18 residues. Trimming shortened V by 1 base and J by 0 bases, and 17 bases separated the two germline ends. The CDR3 loop reads CATSRAWGLGQSTDTQYF. For the CDR3, the DNA is TGTGCCACCAGCAGAGCTTGGGGGCTGGGGCAGAGCACAGATACGCAGTATTTT.

This clone was detected only a few times. The chain couples TRBV10-1 to TRBJ2-1, with D tentatively TRBD2 (6 bases). Trimming left V 0 bases short and J 4 bases short, with 10 bases between. CDR1 and CDR2 from the germline V gene are WNHNN and SYGVQD (reference sequence). This CDR3 is built from 15 residues. In DNA, the CDR3 is TGCGCCAGCAGTGAGTCTCTAGCGCCATACAATGAGCAGTTCTTC. Encoded protein: CASSESLAPYNEQFF.

The chain links TRBV9 to TRBJ2-1; TRBD2 agrees at 8 bases. In germline, CDR1 is SGDLS, CDR2 YYNGEE. The CDR3 consists of 15 residues. With 2 bases clipped from V and 8 bases from J, the junction kept 9 bases outside the gene matches. In DNA, the CDR3 is TGTGCCAGCAGCGTGCTCGGTAGCGGGAAGGATGAGCAGTTCTTC. This translates into CASSVLGSGKDEQFF.

V usage is TRBV7-9 and J usage is TRBJ1-5; TRBD1 might be the D (6 bases). The CDR3 has 16 residues. The V end was cut by 2 bases, the J end by 9 bases, with 20 bases between. Germline V gives CDR1 SEHNR, CDR2 FQNEAQ (reference sequence). In DNA, the CDR3 is TGTGCCAGCAGCTTAACCCCTGGGACGGGGGGCGGGCCCCAGCATTTT. This encodes CASSLTPGTGGGPQHF.

This clone was counted only a few times. J is TRBJ1-3 and V is TRBV9; 9 bases map to TRBD1. The ends lost 3 bases at V and 4 bases at J; junction bases unmatched: 2. The germline gives CDR1 SGDLS, CDR2 YYNGEE. This CDR3 region has 14 residues. The CDR3 DNA reads TGTGCCAGCAGCGCACAGGGGGCGGGAAACACCATATATTTT. It codes for CASSAQGAGNTIYF.

This clone was seen only once. The chain has TRBV7-2 and TRBJ2-2; possibly TRBD2 for D (5 bases). The CDR3 is 13 amino acids. Germline CDR1 reads SGHTA; CDR2 reads FQGNSA. Trimming stripped 5 bases from V and 2 bases from J, with 6 bases between. This CDR3 reads CASSGSNTGELFF. DNA for the CDR3: TGTGCCAGCAGCGGGAGTAACACCGGGGAGCTGTTTTTT. Using reference TRBV7-2 and TRBJ2-2 for the parts outside the CDR3, the full variable domain is GAGVSQSPSNKVTEKGKDVELRCDPISGHTALYWYRQSLGQGLEFLIYFQGNSAPDKSGLPSDRFSAERTGGSVSTLTIQRTQQEDSAVYLCASSGSNTGELFFGEGSRLTVL.

This sequence joins TRBV5-1 and TRBJ2-7; D remains ambiguous. The CDR3 extends over 12 amino acids. Trimming stripped 5 bases from V and 4 bases from J, with 10 bases between. Germline CDR1 SGHRS, CDR2 YFSETQ. For the CDR3, the DNA is TGCGCCAGCAGTGACTCTGCTTACGAGCAGTACTTC. It codes for CASSDSAYEQYF.